This T cell receptor (beta chain) was found in a study of OX40 agonist ivuxolimab in advanced cancers. Study details: Intravenous ivuxolimab was administered to patients every 2 weeks at 0.01 to 10 mg/kg. The dose-escalation cohort had hepatocellular carcinoma, melanoma, renal cell or head and neck cancer.

As concerns this clone: Its antigen is unidentified.

Whole-study findings and limits: With doses of 0.1-3.0 mg/kg, partial responders showed among the lowest clonal expansion.

The assay was immunoSEQ multiplex PCR, and TCRdb's table has in-frame clones only and misses some. Of around 47,000 clones in the sample, 88% were seen once. Germline V lookup: CDR1 GTSNPN, CDR2 SVGIG (reference sequence). The CDR3 has 13 amino acids. The V gene lost 0 bases and the J gene lost 3 bases, with 8 bases spanning the gap. The rearrangement joins TRBV30 to TRBJ1-1, with a tentative D call TRBD1 (6 bases). This receptor was taken from an adult with an advanced solid tumor such as melanoma, head and neck, liver or kidney cancer. The sample in question was CD4+ or CD8+ T cells sorted from blood, obtained in a trial of the OX40 agonist ivuxolimab. The CDR3 protein is CAWSVPGDTEAFF. The CDR3 DNA reads TGTGCCTGGAGTGTACCAGGGGACACTGAAGCTTTCTTT.